This TCR beta chain was recovered during a study of blood T cell repertoires in COVID-19. The wider study: Collection of acute and convalescent COVID-19 samples took place in the United States, Italy and Spain. Sources were T cells, B-cell-depleted T cells, or PBMCs; the material itself was cDNA or gDNA.

Germline loops: CDR1 MDHEN, CDR2 SYDVKM. The CDR3 has 14 residues. The V and J ends lost 2 bases and 7 bases respectively, with 14 bases between them. This clone has more than one count but fewer than ten. Per the study methods: How many nucleated cells were present was estimated from reference gene primer amplification. TCRdb's copy holds only in-frame clones and misses some; the assay was immunoSEQ multiplex PCR. The V and J calls and the clone size are those of that table, but D and trimming were determined from the DNA. The data show some 100,000 clones, approximately 86% seen once. The sample taken for sequencing was peripheral blood. The receptor was derived from a man in his fifties with acute or convalescent COVID-19. V and J are TRBV28 and TRBJ1-2, with D tentatively TRBD1 (5 bases). The CDR3: CASSLRQGVVGYTF. The CDR3, as DNA: TGTGCCAGCAGTTTACGGCAGGGCGTGGTTGGCTACACCTTC.